Listed below are T cell receptor beta chains from one sample, sequenced in a study of CD8+ T cells in alopecia areata. Measured with immunoSEQ multiplex PCR; TCRdb has only the in-frame clones, and not every one. This sample has about 220,000 clones, with more than 45% found just once. The material was CD4+ T cells sorted from blood, obtained at week 4, from a patient treated with tofacitinib. The receptor set was obtained from a human donor with alopecia areata. CDR3s include the opening cysteine and the closing phenylalanine or tryptophan. A D gene is named only where the DNA matches it firmly. Clone size is not always given. Where it is, it says once, few, many or a class for expanded clones.

d_call j_call clone_size v_call cdr3_aa cdr3_nt
TRBD1 TRBJ2-4 few TRBV6-6 CASSYSTGFGIQYF TGTGCCAGCAGTTACTCGACAGGGTTCGGCATTCAGTACTTC
- TRBJ1-2 many TRBV4-1 CASSQAYSGANYGYTF TGCGCCAGCAGCCAGGCATACAGTGGAGCTAACTATGGCTACACCTTC
TRBD1 TRBJ1-4 - TRBV2 CASRGTGNEKLFF TGTGCCAGCAGAGGGACAGGGAATGAAAAACTGTTTTTT
- TRBJ2-4 many TRBV4-3 CASSQDWASALNIQYF TGCGCCAGCAGCCAAGATTGGGCTAGCGCTTTGAACATTCAGTACTTC
- TRBJ1-5 many TRBV6-6 CASTKPTGGQPQHF TGTGCCAGCACTAAACCTACAGGCGGCCAGCCCCAGCATTTT
- TRBJ2-3 - TRBV5-1 CASSLDGGHTDTQYF TGCGCCAGCAGCTTGGACGGGGGCCACACAGATACGCAGTATTTT
- TRBJ2-2 - TRBV7-3 CASSLERSGELFF TGTGCCAGCAGCTTAGAAAGATCCGGGGAGCTGTTTTTT
- TRBJ2-3 - TRBV30 CAWSPSTDTQYF TGTGCCTGGAGTCCTAGCACAGATACGCAGTATTTT
- TRBJ2-7 few TRBV10-3 CATQPRGSGLYEQYF TGTGCCACTCAGCCCCGTGGTAGCGGACTCTACGAGCAGTACTTC
- TRBJ2-3 - TRBV2 CASRKMGTQYF TGTGCCAGCAGGAAGATGGGTACGCAGTATTTT
TRBD2 TRBJ2-3 - TRBV30 CAWRLTSGTQYF TGTGCCTGGAGGTTAACTAGCGGTACGCAGTATTTT
- TRBJ1-6 - TRBV5-6 CASSNRQITYNSPLHF TGTGCCAGCAGCAACCGACAGATAACCTATAATTCACCCCTCCACTTT
TRBD1 TRBJ1-2 once TRBV29-1 CSADGTGTNYGYTF TGCAGCGCGGACGGGACAGGGACGAACTATGGCTACACCTTC
- TRBJ2-1 once TRBV9 CASSPRQFGEQFF TGTGCCAGCAGCCCACGACAGTTCGGCGAGCAGTTCTTC
- TRBJ2-1 - TRBV5-1 CASNLGPGGNEQFF TGCGCCAGCAACTTGGGCCCCGGGGGCAATGAGCAGTTCTTC
TRBD1 TRBJ2-7 once TRBV5-1 CASSPGTVPVYEQYF TGCGCCAGCTCCCCAGGGACAGTTCCTGTCTACGAGCAGTACTTC
- TRBJ2-4 - TRBV4-3 CASSQVLQANIQYF TGCGCCAGCAGCCAAGTTCTACAGGCAAACATTCAGTACTTC
TRBD1 TRBJ1-1 - TRBV4-3 CASSQDQGGANTEAFF TGCGCCAGCAGCCAAGATCAGGGGGGCGCGAACACTGAAGCTTTCTTT
- TRBJ1-2 once TRBV5-1 CASSLTGSPKGGYTF TGCGCCAGCAGCTTGACAGGGAGTCCTAAGGGTGGCTACACCTTC
- TRBJ2-7 - TRBV7-2 CASSPPLDF TGTGCCAGCAGCCCTCCGTTAGACTTC
- TRBJ2-3 - TRBV7-9 CASRQMELGLYF TGTGCCAGCCGGCAAATGGAATTAGGCCTGTATTTT
- TRBJ1-2 - TRBV6-5 CASSYSTGWDGYTF TGTGCCAGCAGTTACTCTACAGGGTGGGATGGCTACACCTTC
- TRBJ1-1 - TRBV15 CATSRDRLNTEAFF TGTGCCACCAGCAGAGATCGGCTAAACACTGAAGCTTTCTTT
TRBD2 TRBJ2-1 - TRBV7-9 CASSLSAGGLNEQFF TGTGCCAGCAGCTTGTCGGCGGGGGGACTCAATGAGCAGTTCTTC
TRBD1 TRBJ2-1 - TRBV29-1 CSVEEDRVNEQFF TGCAGCGTTGAAGAGGACAGGGTCAATGAGCAGTTCTTC
- TRBJ1-1 few TRBV10-3 CAISEYRVGTEAFF TGTGCCATCAGTGAGTACAGGGTGGGGACTGAAGCTTTCTTT
- TRBJ1-2 - TRBV29-1 CSSYRAPYGYTF TGCAGCTCCTACAGGGCTCCCTATGGCTACACCTTC
- TRBJ1-1 - TRBV12-5 CASGLIVSPNTEAFF TGTGCTAGTGGTTTGATTGTTTCGCCGAACACTGAAGCTTTCTTT
- TRBJ1-1 - TRBV29-1 CSVVPPSTEAFF TGCAGCGTTGTTCCCCCCAGCACTGAAGCTTTCTTT
- TRBJ2-7 few TRBV5-1 CASSPDGMIHYEQYF TGCGCCAGCAGCCCGGACGGAATGATCCACTACGAGCAGTACTTC
- TRBJ2-7 - TRBV27 CASSPTGPNVGEQYF TGTGCCAGCAGTCCCACGGGACCCAACGTCGGGGAGCAGTACTTC
TRBD2 TRBJ2-1 - TRBV29-1 CSVRGGAYEQFF TGCAGCGTCCGCGGGGGGGCCTATGAGCAGTTCTTC
TRBD2 TRBJ2-1 - TRBV4-3 CASSQGTRGGLRNEQFF TGCGCCAGCAGCCAAGGGACCCGGGGGGGCCTAAGGAATGAGCAGTTCTTC
- TRBJ1-1 - TRBV29-1 CSSSEGLRLEAFF TGCAGCTCCTCGGAAGGGCTGCGCTTGGAAGCTTTCTTT
- TRBJ2-3 once TRBV2 CASTGLQTDTQYF TGTGCCAGCACCGGGCTTCAGACAGATACGCAGTATTTT
TRBD2 TRBJ2-3 - TRBV30 CAGSGGANTQYF TGTGCCGGTAGCGGGGGGGCTAATACGCAGTATTTT
TRBD1 TRBJ1-2 - TRBV4-3 CASSQDLKTGNYGYTF TGCGCCAGCAGCCAAGATCTTAAGACAGGGAACTATGGCTACACCTTC
TRBD1 TRBJ1-2 - TRBV28 CASSPHGTAYGYTF TGTGCCAGCAGTCCACACGGGACAGCGTATGGCTACACCTTC
- TRBJ2-4 - TRBV7-2 CATQGKAKNIQYF TGTGCCACGCAGGGGAAGGCCAAAAACATTCAGTACTTC
TRBD1 TRBJ1-1 - TRBV6-1 CASGSYPTGDTEAFF TGTGCCAGCGGCAGCTACCCGACAGGGGACACTGAAGCTTTCTTT
- TRBJ2-5 - TRBV15 CATSRDQGETQYF TGTGCCACCAGCAGAGATCAGGGGGAGACCCAGTACTTC
- TRBJ1-1 once TRBV29-1 CSVERGLGTEAFF TGCAGCGTTGAAAGAGGGCTTGGCACTGAAGCTTTCTTT
TRBD1 TRBJ1-4 - TRBV6-1 CASSESGTGGQKLFF TGTGCCAGCAGTGAATCCGGGACAGGGGGCCAAAAACTGTTTTTT
- TRBJ1-2 - TRBV30 CAWRFPYGYTF TGTGCCTGGAGGTTCCCCTATGGCTACACCTTC
- TRBJ2-3 - TRBV9 CASSVGPTTTDTQYF TGTGCCAGCAGCGTAGGCCCTACCACCACAGATACGCAGTATTTT
- TRBJ2-7 - TRBV30 CAWSKALRAEQYF TGTGCCTGGAGCAAGGCCCTGCGGGCCGAGCAGTACTTC
- TRBJ1-5 few TRBV6-1 CASSDSPRYSNQPQHF TGTGCCAGCAGTGACAGTCCCCGTTATAGCAATCAGCCCCAGCATTTT
- TRBJ1-4 - TRBV30 CAWSPPNGRDGKLFF TGTGCCTGGAGCCCCCCAAATGGCAGGGATGGAAAACTGTTTTTT
- TRBJ1-2 - TRBV2 CASSDGRDYGYTF TGTGCCAGCAGTGACGGCAGGGACTATGGCTACACCTTC
- TRBJ2-3 once TRBV5-1 CASGIRDTQYF TGCGCCAGCGGTATACGAGATACGCAGTATTTT
- TRBJ2-3 - TRBV5-1 CASSPSERSTQYF TGCGCCAGCAGCCCCTCCGAGCGGTCTACGCAGTATTTT
- TRBJ1-5 few TRBV4-3 CASSQGFRETHQPQHF TGCGCCAGCAGTCAAGGGTTCCGGGAGACCCATCAGCCCCAGCATTTT
- TRBJ1-1 medium-sized TRBV10-3 CAISEEGLLTEAFF TGTGCCATCAGTGAGGAGGGTTTGTTGACTGAAGCTTTCTTT
- TRBJ2-5 - TRBV5-1 CASSFSAQETQYF TGCGCCAGCAGCTTTTCCGCCCAAGAGACCCAGTACTTC
- TRBJ2-7 - TRBV6-6 CASRPRTGESEQYF TGTGCCAGCAGACCCCGTACGGGGGAGAGCGAGCAGTACTTC
TRBD1 TRBJ2-6 - TRBV5-1 CASPGGAGANVLTF TGCGCCAGCCCAGGGGGCGCGGGGGCCAACGTCCTGACTTTC
TRBD2 TRBJ2-5 once TRBV30 CAWSTGGRETQYF TGTGCCTGGAGCACGGGGGGACGAGAGACCCAGTACTTC
- TRBJ1-1 - TRBV5-1 CASSTGIWEEAFF TGCGCCAGCAGCACCGGGATTTGGGAGGAAGCTTTCTTT
- TRBJ1-4 few TRBV7-9 CASSPSRGILTEGGEKLFF TGTGCCAGCAGCCCGAGCCGGGGAATCCTCACAGAGGGCGGTGAAAAACTGTTTTTT
- TRBJ1-2 - TRBV5-6 CASSLGVLGYTF TGTGCCAGCAGCTTAGGAGTTCTTGGCTACACCTTC